This T cell receptor (beta chain) was captured by sequencing in a study of cytomegalovirus exposure and HLA in healthy donors. General study points: One later analysis, an examination of the 120 or so validation repertoires, found that first-cohort TCR clusters tended to co-occur in them.

Data came from immunoSEQ multiplex PCR; TCRdb stores just in-frame clones and leaves some out. Among 200,000 to 300,000 clones listed, 90% were seen once. This clone was counted only a few times. Its antigen remains unknown. The sample was PBMCs. This receptor was identified in a woman in her thirties in good health and CMV-seronegative.

The CDR3 DNA reads TGTGCCATCAGTGAGCAAGAGACCCAGTACTTC. Encoded protein: CAISEQETQYF. The chain uses TRBV10-3 and TRBJ2-5; D uncertain. Trimming removed 2 bases at V and 2 bases at J, with 0 bases between. This CDR3 has 11 residues. CDR1 ENHRY and CDR2 SYGVKD come from the germline V gene.